This T cell receptor (beta chain) appears in the sequencing data of a study of cytomegalovirus exposure and HLA in healthy donors. Findings of the study overall: Sequences of the TCR beta chain were said to predict the HLA-A and HLA-B alleles of most subjects accurately. Only CMV serostatus was available as immune exposure information.

This clone showed up just once. Its antigen is still unknown. CDR3 length equals 16 residues. V lost 3 bases to trimming and J lost 2 bases, with 16 bases between them. Germline V lookup: CDR1 LNHDA, CDR2 SQIVND (reference sequence). Researchers ran the PCR with 60 Vbeta and 13 Jbeta primers. Sequencing was performed with immunoSEQ multiplex PCR; in TCRdb, only in-frame clones are kept and a portion is missing. The data contain roughly 120,000 clones, around three quarters of them singletons. V is TRBV19 and J is TRBJ1-1, with D possibly matching TRBD1 (5 bases). The receptor was derived from a woman aged 40 to 50 in good health and CMV-seropositive. Sequenced sample: PBMCs. CDR3 amino acids: CASSIQGPRSNTEAFF. CDR3 DNA sequence: TGTGCCAGTAGTATCCAGGGTCCTCGATCAAACACTGAAGCTTTCTTT.